This T cell receptor beta chain is from a study of CD8 T cells in Susac syndrome. Study-wide background: Clinical remission applied to under 10 sequenced Susac syndrome patients, and five or six had active disease. The study, taken as a whole, reports: Clonal expansion of CD8+ cells in Susac peaked in TEMRA cells (and in active patients).

The CDR3 is 15 amino acids. Germline CDR1 LNHNV, CDR2 YYDKDF (reference sequence). The germline V and J ends were trimmed by 5 bases and 3 bases, with 14 bases remaining between them. cDNA came from about 0.51 to 1 ug RNA primed by random hexamers. TCRdb re-called the immunoSEQ multiplex PCR reads through MiXCR, storing one row per CDR3 protein. The repertoire holds 56,000 or so distinct CDR3 sequences, about 95% seen once, with around 0.75% in the top ten. TCR beta was sequenced from blood CD8+ and CD4+ T cells. Negative isolation yielded CD4+ and CD8+ T cells, and FACS enriched TEMRA cells. Comments on this clonotype: Its antigen is not identified.

Sequencing used CD8+ T cells from PBMCs. The rearrangement joins TRBV15 to TRBJ1-5; D gene unclear. This receptor was identified in a human donor with Susac syndrome. The CDR3 is CATSHPRPHNQPQHF. CDR3 nucleotide sequence: TGTGCCACCAGCCACCCTCGGCCGCACAATCAGCCCCAGCATTTT. Using reference TRBV15 and TRBJ1-5 for the parts outside the CDR3, the full variable domain is DAMVIQNPRYQVTQFGKPVTLSCSQTLNHNVMYWYQQKSSQAPKLLFHYYDKDFNNEADTPDNFQSRRPNTSFCFLDIRSPGLGDTAMYLCATSHPRPHNQPQHFGDGTRLSIL.